These 20 T cell receptor beta chains came from one sample sequenced in a study of T cell repertoires in aging, cancer and after chemotherapy (dated by TCRdb to the late 2010s). Sequenced on an Illumina MiSeq. Using a mixed TRB-A/B primer pool, multiplex touch-down PCR amplified rearranged TRB sequences covering the V, D and J segments. Using fastp trimming at Q25 and MiXCR clonotype assembly, TCRdb reanalyzed the public sequencing data and kept in-frame beta chains. Entries are consolidated by CDR3 protein sequence, retaining the most common genes and DNA. The sample table contains around 6,200 distinct CDR3 sequences; only one count was recorded for about 30% of them. The top ten constitute 8% of the sample. TCR beta rearrangements were amplified from genomic DNA extracted from peripheral blood rather than from sorted cells or RNA. The material sequenced was blood. These receptors all come from a human donor with a blood cancer.

Sample share makes this clonotype medium-sized (0.01 to 0.1%). This rearrangement joins TRBV5-5 to TRBJ2-1; D is ambiguous. Between the trimmed V and J ends, which lost 2 bases and 6 bases, there was a span of 9 bases. There are 13 residues in the CDR3. Germline V gene lookup returns CDR1 SGHKS and CDR2 YYEKEE (reference sequence). CDR3 coding DNA: TGTGCCAGCAGCTTCGGATCCCTCAATGAGCAGTTCTTC. This translates into CASSFGSLNEQFF.

The chain joins TRBV20-1 to TRBJ2-3; D is uncertain. This CDR3 comprises 12 residues. Germline loops: CDR1 DFQATT, CDR2 SNEGSKA (reference sequence). With 3 bases removed from V and 4 bases from J, the gap between germline ends came to 8 bases. The CDR3 loop reads CSARLFADTQYF. CDR3 bases: TGCAGTGCTAGGCTTTTCGCAGATACGCAGTATTTT.

A few counts support this clonotype. The chain has TRBV2 and TRBJ2-5; D gene unclear. The CDR3 has 11 residues. V lost 6 bases to trimming and J lost 4 bases, with 6 bases between them. Germline-derived CDR1 and CDR2 are SNHLY and FYNNEI. In DNA, the CDR3 is TGTGCCAGCAGGGTTGGAGAGACCCAGTACTTC. This translates into CASRVGETQYF.

This clonotype is classed as medium-sized. The chain recombines TRBV15 with TRBJ2-7; the match to TRBD1 covers 11 bases. Germline trimming cut 5 bases from V and 5 bases from J; bases unmatched to any gene: 8. This CDR3 has 15 residues. Germline CDR1 is LNHNV and CDR2 is YYDKDF (reference sequence). The CDR3 nucleotides read TGTGCCACCAGCGGAGGACAGGGGGCTCCCCACGAGCAGTACTTC. Amino acid sequence: CATSGGQGAPHEQYF.

The chain uses TRBV4-1 and TRBJ2-3, with D unclear. The CDR3 has 13 residues. Deletions cut 1 base from V and 6 bases from J, with 8 bases between. Per the germline V gene, CDR1 is MGHRA and CDR2 is YSYEKL. The CDR3 coding sequence is TGCGCCAGCAGCCAAGGGGGTGTGGATACGCAGTATTTT. Amino acids: CASSQGGVDTQYF.

This clonotype is termed medium-sized (0.01 to 0.1%). The rearrangement joins TRBV27 to TRBJ2-5; 12 positions agree with TRBD1. Germline V gene lookup returns CDR1 MNHEY and CDR2 SMNVEV (reference sequence). This CDR3 comprises 16 residues. V was pared by 6 bases and J by 5 bases, with 10 bases of the junction left unmatched. CDR3 amino acids: CASSLMRDRGQETQYF. CDR3 nucleotide sequence: TGTGCCAGCAGCCTTATGCGGGACAGGGGGCAGGAGACCCAGTACTTC.

Relative to its sample, this clonotype is medium-sized. This chain connects TRBV29-1 to TRBJ2-7; 7 bases are shared with TRBD1. V was pared by 4 bases and J by 1 base, with 4 bases of the junction left unmatched. The length of the CDR3 is 13 residues. Per germline, CDR1 SQVTM and CDR2 ANQGSEA. This CDR3 reads CSVGQGGSYEQYF. The CDR3 coding sequence is TGCAGCGTTGGACAGGGCGGATCCTACGAGCAGTACTTC.

As concerns this clonotype: A clone one base away is much larger, so this may be a read error. The chain combines TRBV19 with TRBJ2-5; a weak D match, TRBD1 (6 bases). V gave up 8 bases and J gave up 4 bases, with 11 bases separating them. The CDR3 contains 12 residues. Germline lookup yields CDR1 LNHDA and CDR2 SQIVND (reference sequence). The CDR3 protein is CASRGRGETQYF. For the CDR3, the DNA is TGTGCCAGTCGTGGCAGGGGAGAGACCCAGTACTTC.

The chain combines TRBV5-6 with TRBJ1-2; 12 positions agree with TRBD1. Germline trimming cut 1 base from V and 0 bases from J; bases unmatched to any gene: 7. CDR1 is SGHDT and CDR2 is YYEEEE in the germline V gene. CDR3 size: 18 residues. CDR3 in DNA: TGTGCCAGCAGCTTGAGGCCGGGACAGGGGGCTGCTAACTATGGCTACACCTTC. Translated: CASSLRPGQGAANYGYTF. Filled out from reference TRBV5-6 and TRBJ1-2, the complete variable domain reads DAGVTQSPTHLIKTRGQQVTLRCSPKSGHDTVSWYQQALGQGPQFIFQYYEEEERQRGNFPDRFSGHQFPNYSSELNVNALLLGDSALYLCASSLRPGQGAANYGYTFGSGTRLTVV.

By share, this clonotype counts as medium-sized (0.01 to 0.1%). The J gene is TRBJ2-2, the V gene TRBV6-1; perhaps TRBD2 as D (6 bases). The CDR3 is 18 residues long. V lost 4 bases and J 5 bases, leaving 23 bases between the germline ends. Germline V CDR1 and CDR2: MNHNS, SASEGT. The CDR3 reads CASSARLGEIRVTGELFF. For the CDR3, the DNA is TGTGCCAGCAGTGCTCGACTAGGAGAAATTCGAGTTACCGGGGAGCTGTTTTTT.

This clonotype was picked up a small number of times. The chain uses TRBV5-1 and TRBJ1-1, with D possibly being TRBD1 (6 bases). The CDR3 loop spans 15 amino acids. Trimming left V 4 bases short and J 4 bases short, with 17 bases between. Germline V gene data show CDR1 as SGHRS and CDR2 as YFSETQ. Written as DNA, the CDR3 is TGCGCCAGCAGCCCCGAGGGGGTTCGTGGCACTGAAGCTTTCTTT. It is translated as CASSPEGVRGTEAFF. Complete variable domain (other parts from reference TRBV5-1 and TRBJ1-1): KAGVTQTPRYLIKTRGQQVTLSCSPISGHRSVSWYQQTPGQGLQFLFEYFSETQRNKGNFPGRFSGRQFSNSRSEMNVSTLELGDSALYLCASSPEGVRGTEAFFGQGTRLTVV.

The chain employs TRBV11-2 and TRBJ2-5; TRBD1 matches at 7 bases. The CDR3 totals 15 residues. With 5 bases clipped from V and 2 bases from J, the junction kept 8 bases outside the gene matches. Looked up from germline, CDR1 is SGHAT and CDR2 is FQNNGV. CDR3 protein: CASSQPYRGQETQYF. The CDR3 DNA reads as TGTGCCAGCAGCCAGCCCTACAGGGGACAAGAGACCCAGTACTTC.

This clonotype was recorded a few times. The rearrangement joins TRBV12-3 or TRBV12-4 to TRBJ2-2, with 15 nucleotides matching TRBD2. CDR3 length equals 20 residues. V lost 1 base to trimming and J lost 6 bases; unmatched junction nucleotides: 12. The DNA of the CDR3 is TGTGCCAGCAGTTTAGTGGGACTAGCGGGAGGAGTGAACGGGGCCGGGGAGCTGTTTTTT. Amino acids: CASSLVGLAGGVNGAGELFF.

This sequence joins TRBV20-1 and TRBJ1-5, with TRBD1 identical over 7 bases. CDR3 size: 15 residues. The V and J ends lost 4 bases and 3 bases, in that order; junction bases with no gene match: 9. Germline V gives CDR1 DFQATT, CDR2 SNEGSKA (reference sequence). CDR3 DNA: TGCAGTGCTACGGACAGGCCGCTTACCAATCAGCCCCAGCATTTT. It specifies CSATDRPLTNQPQHF.

This clonotype was seen more than once but under ten times. This chain uses TRBV6-2 or TRBV6-3 with TRBJ2-7, with TRBD2 matching over 8 bases. CDR3 size: 14 residues. The germline CDR1 and CDR2 sequences are MNHEY and SVGEGT. Unmatched junction bases numbered 0, after V lost 2 bases and J lost 0 bases. The CDR3 region is CASSYGTSSYEQYF. CDR3 coding DNA: TGTGCCAGCAGTTACGGGACTAGCTCCTACGAGCAGTACTTC.

This clonotype is labeled as medium-sized. This chain connects TRBV19 to TRBJ2-7; 11 bases map to TRBD2. The CDR3 totals 15 residues. Germline V gene lookup returns CDR1 LNHDA and CDR2 SQIVND (reference sequence). V lost 5 bases to trimming and J lost 4 bases; unmatched junction nucleotides: 7. CDR3 DNA: TGTGCCAGTAGTCCCAGAGTAGCGGGAGGGTACGAGCAGTACTTC. It codes for CASSPRVAGGYEQYF. Using reference TRBV19 and TRBJ2-7 for the parts outside the CDR3, the full variable domain is DGGITQSPKYLFRKEGQNVTLSCEQNLNHDAMYWYRQDPGQGLRLIYYSQIVNDFQKGDIAEGYSVSREKKESFPLTVTSAQKNPTAFYLCASSPRVAGGYEQYFGPGTRLTVT.

With respect to this clonotype: This may arise from a read error, as a much more abundant clone is one base away. This rearrangement joins TRBV6-1 to TRBJ2-3; D gene unclear. CDR1 is MNHNS, CDR2 SASEGT, per germline. Deletions cut 2 bases from V and 0 bases from J, with 15 bases between. The CDR3 spans 17 residues. In DNA form, the CDR3 reads TGTGCCAGCAGTGAATTATTCCGGCTAGAAAGCACAGATACGCAGTATTTT. Translating it yields CASSELFRLESTDTQYF.

By share, this clonotype ranks as medium-sized. The chain joins TRBV7-2 to TRBJ2-2, with 9 bases that match TRBD2. Germline CDR1 is SGHTA and CDR2 is FQGNSA. CDR3 length equals 15 residues. The V and J ends lost 1 base and 5 bases, in that order; junction bases with no gene match: 2. The CDR3 DNA sequence: TGTGCCAGCAGCTTAGGGCTAGCGGGAACCGGGGAGCTGTTTTTT. This gives the protein CASSLGLAGTGELFF.

The chain uses TRBV10-3 and TRBJ2-3; D perhaps matches TRBD1 (6 bases). This CDR3 is 15 amino acids long. Germline V CDR1 and CDR2: ENHRY, SYGVKD. The ends were cut back, 0 bases at V and 5 bases at J, with 12 bases in the middle. This CDR3 is CAISESHRARDTQYF. The DNA for the CDR3 is TGTGCCATCAGTGAGTCCCACAGGGCGAGAGATACGCAGTATTTT.

The J gene is TRBJ2-5, the V gene TRBV4-2; TRBD2 agrees at 9 bases. Per germline, CDR1 LGHNA and CDR2 YNFKEQ. Losses at the gene ends were 0 bases for V and 0 bases for J; bases not matched to a gene: 5. This CDR3 has 17 residues. CDR3 region: CASSQETSGLHQETQYF. In DNA, the CDR3 is TGTGCCAGCAGCCAAGAGACTAGCGGCCTTCACCAAGAGACCCAGTACTTC.